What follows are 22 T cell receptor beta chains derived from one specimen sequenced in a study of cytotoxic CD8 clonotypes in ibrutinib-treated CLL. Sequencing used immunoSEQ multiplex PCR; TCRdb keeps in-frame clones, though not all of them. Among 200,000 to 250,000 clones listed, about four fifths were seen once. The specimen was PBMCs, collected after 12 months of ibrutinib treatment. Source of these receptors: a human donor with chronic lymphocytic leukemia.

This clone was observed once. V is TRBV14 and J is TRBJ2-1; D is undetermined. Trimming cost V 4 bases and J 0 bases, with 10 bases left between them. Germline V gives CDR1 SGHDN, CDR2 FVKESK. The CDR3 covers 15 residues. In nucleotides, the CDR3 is TGTGCCAGCAGCCCCCTGATCGTCTCCTACAATGAGCAGTTCTTC. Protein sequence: CASSPLIVSYNEQFF.

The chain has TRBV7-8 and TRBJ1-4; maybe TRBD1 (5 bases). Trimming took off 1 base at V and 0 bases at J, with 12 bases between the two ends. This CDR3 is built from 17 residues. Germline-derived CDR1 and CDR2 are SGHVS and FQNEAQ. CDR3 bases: TGTGCCAGCAGCTTAGGGGGCGGAGGGGCAACTAATGAAAAACTGTTTTTT. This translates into CASSLGGGGATNEKLFF.

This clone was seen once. In DNA, the CDR3 is TGTGCCAGCAGTTCCGCCTCTCGGGAGTGGAAGTACTTC. Its translation is CASSSASREWKYF. The chain combines TRBV28 with TRBJ2-5; a possible D gene is TRBD2 (6 bases). The CDR3 is 13 residues long. Trimming cost V 4 bases and J 12 bases, with 18 bases left between them. Germline values: CDR1 MDHEN, CDR2 SYDVKM.

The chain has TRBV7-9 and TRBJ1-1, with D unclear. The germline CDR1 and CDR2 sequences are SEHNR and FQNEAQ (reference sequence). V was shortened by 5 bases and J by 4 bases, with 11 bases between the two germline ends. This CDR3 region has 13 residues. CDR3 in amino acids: CASSPRTVTEAFF. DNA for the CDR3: TGTGCCAGCAGCCCGAGAACAGTCACTGAAGCTTTCTTT.

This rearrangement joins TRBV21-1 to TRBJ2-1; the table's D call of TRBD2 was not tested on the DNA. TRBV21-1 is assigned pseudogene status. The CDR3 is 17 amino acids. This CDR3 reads CASSAGTSGSVHNEQFF. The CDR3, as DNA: TGTGCCAGCAGCGCGGGGACTAGCGGGAGTGTGCACAATGAGCAGTTCTTC.

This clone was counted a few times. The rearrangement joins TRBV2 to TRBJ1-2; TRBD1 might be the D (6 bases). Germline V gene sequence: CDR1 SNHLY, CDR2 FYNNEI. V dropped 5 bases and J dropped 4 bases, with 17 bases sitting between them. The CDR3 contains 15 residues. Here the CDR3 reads CASSYTLQGTYGYTF. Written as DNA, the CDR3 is TGTGCCAGCAGTTACACCTTACAGGGAACCTATGGCTACACCTTC.

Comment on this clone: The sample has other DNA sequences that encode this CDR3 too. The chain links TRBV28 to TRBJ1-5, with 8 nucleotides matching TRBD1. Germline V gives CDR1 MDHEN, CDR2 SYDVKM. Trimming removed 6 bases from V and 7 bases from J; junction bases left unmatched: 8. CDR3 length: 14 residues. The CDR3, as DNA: TGTGCCAGCAGCCTCGGACAGGGAAGACAGCCCCAGCATTTT. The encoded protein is CASSLGQGRQPQHF.

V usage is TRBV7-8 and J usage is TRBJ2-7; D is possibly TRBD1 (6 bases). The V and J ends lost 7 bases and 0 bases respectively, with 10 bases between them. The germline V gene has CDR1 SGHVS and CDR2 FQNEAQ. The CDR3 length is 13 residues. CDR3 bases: TGTGCCAGCACCGACAGGATCTCCTACGAGCAGTACTTC. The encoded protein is CASTDRISYEQYF.

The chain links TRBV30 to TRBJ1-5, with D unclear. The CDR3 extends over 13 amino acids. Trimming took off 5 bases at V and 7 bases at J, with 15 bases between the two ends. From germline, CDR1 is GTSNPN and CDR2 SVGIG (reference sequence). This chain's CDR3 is CAWGPGFEQPQHF. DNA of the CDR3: TGTGCCTGGGGACCGGGATTCGAACAGCCCCAGCATTTT.

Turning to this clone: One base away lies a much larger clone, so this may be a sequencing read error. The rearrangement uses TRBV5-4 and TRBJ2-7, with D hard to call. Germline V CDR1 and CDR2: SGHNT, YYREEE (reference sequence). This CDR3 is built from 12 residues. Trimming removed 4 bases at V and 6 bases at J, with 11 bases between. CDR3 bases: TGTGCCAGCAGCCAAGGCGTCGGCGAGCAGTACTTC. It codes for CASSQGVGEQYF.

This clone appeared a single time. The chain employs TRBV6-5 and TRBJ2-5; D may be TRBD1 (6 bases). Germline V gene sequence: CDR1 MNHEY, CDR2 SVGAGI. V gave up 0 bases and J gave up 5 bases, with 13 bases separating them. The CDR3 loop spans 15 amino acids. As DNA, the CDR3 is TGTGCCAGCAGTTACTCGGCAGGGGCGTTTGAGACCCAGTACTTC. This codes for CASSYSAGAFETQYF.

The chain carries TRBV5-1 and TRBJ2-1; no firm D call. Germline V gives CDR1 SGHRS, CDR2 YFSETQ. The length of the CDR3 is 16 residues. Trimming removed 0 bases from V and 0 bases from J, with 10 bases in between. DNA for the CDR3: TGCGCCAGCAGCTTGGAACAGATTAGCTCCTACAATGAGCAGTTCTTC. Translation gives CASSLEQISSYNEQFF.

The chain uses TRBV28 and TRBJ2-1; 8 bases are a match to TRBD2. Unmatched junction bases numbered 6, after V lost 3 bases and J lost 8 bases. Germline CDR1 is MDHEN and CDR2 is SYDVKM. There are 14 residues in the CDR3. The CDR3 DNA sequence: TGTGCCAGCAGTTTCAGCGGGAGTTCAGATGAGCAGTTCTTC. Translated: CASSFSGSSDEQFF.

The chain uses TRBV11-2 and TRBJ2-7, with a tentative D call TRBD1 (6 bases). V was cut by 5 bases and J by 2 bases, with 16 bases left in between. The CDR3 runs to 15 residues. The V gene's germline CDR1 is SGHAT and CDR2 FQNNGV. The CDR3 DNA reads TGTGCCAGCAGCCCCCCCCACCGACAGGCCTACGAGCAGTACTTC. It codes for CASSPPHRQAYEQYF.

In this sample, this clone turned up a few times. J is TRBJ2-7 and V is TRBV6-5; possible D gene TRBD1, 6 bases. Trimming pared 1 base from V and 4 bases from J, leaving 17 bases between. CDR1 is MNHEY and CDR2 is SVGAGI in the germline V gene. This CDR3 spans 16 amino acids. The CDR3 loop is CASSYLYRTDDYEQYF. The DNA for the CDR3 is TGTGCCAGCAGTTACTTGTACCGGACAGATGATTACGAGCAGTACTTC.

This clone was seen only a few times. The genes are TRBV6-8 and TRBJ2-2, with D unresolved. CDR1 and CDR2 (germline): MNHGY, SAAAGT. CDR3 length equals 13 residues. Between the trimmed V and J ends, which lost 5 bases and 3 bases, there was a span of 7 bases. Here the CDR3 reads CASSDRDTGELFF. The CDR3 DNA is TGTGCCAGCAGTGATAGGGACACCGGGGAGCTGTTTTTT.

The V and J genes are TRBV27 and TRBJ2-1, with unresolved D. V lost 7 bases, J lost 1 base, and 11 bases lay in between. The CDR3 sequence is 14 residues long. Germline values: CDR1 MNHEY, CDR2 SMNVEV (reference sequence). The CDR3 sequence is CASTRLGSYNEQFF. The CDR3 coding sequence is TGTGCCAGCACGCGGCTAGGGTCCTACAATGAGCAGTTCTTC.

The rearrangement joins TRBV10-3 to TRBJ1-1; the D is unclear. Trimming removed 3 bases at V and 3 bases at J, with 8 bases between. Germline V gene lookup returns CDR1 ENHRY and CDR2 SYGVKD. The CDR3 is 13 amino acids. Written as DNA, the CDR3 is TGTGCCATCAGTGACCAAATTTACACTGAAGCTTTCTTT. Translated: CAISDQIYTEAFF.

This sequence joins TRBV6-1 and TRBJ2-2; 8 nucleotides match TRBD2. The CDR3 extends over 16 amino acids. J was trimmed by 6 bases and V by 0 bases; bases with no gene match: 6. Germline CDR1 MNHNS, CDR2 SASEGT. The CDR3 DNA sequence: TGTGCCAGCAGTGAAGCGACGGGGGGGGCCCCCGGGGAGCTGTTTTTT. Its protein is CASSEATGGAPGELFF.

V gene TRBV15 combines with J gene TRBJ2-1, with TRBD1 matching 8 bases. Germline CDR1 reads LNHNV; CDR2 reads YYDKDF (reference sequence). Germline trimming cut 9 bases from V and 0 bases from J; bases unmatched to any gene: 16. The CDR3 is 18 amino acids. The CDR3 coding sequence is TGTGCCACTAGCGCCGGGACAGGCTTCCCCGCCTCCTACAATGAGCAGTTCTTC. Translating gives CATSAGTGFPASYNEQFF. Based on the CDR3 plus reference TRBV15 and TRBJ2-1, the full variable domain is DAMVIQNPRYQVTQFGKPVTLSCSQTLNHNVMYWYQQKSSQAPKLLFHYYDKDFNNEADTPDNFQSRRPNTSFCFLDIRSPGLGDTAMYLCATSAGTGFPASYNEQFFGPGTRLTVL.

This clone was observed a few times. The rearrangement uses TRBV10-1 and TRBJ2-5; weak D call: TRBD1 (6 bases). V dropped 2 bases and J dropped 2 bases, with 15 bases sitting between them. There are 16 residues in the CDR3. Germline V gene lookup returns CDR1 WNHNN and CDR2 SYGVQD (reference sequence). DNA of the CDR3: TGCGCCAGCAGTGAGATGATCACAGGGAGTCAAGAGACCCAGTACTTC. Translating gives CASSEMITGSQETQYF.

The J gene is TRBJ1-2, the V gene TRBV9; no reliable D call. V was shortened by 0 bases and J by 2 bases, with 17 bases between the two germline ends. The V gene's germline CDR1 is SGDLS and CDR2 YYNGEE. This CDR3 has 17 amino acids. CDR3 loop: CASSVGGLERRNYGYTF. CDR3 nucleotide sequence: TGTGCCAGCAGCGTAGGCGGATTAGAGCGTCGAAACTATGGCTACACCTTC. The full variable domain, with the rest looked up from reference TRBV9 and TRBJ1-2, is DSGVTQTPKHLITATGQRVTLRCSPRSGDLSVYWYQQSLDQGLQFLIQYYNGEERAKGNILERFSAQQFPDLHSELNLSSLELGDSALYFCASSVGGLERRNYGYTFGSGTRLTVV.